These 30 T cell receptor beta chains were sequenced from one sample in a study of cytomegalovirus exposure and HLA in healthy donors. PCR involved 60 Vbeta and 13 Jbeta primers. Method: immunoSEQ multiplex PCR; TCRdb's copy keeps in-frame clones and lacks some. Here the sample spans 180,000 or so clones, nearly 80% being singletons. Material for sequencing was PBMCs. The origin of the receptors is a man aged 45-65 years in good health and CMV-seropositive.

The chain recombines TRBV5-4 with TRBJ2-2, with D perhaps matching TRBD1 (5 bases). V dropped 0 bases and J dropped 3 bases, with 12 bases sitting between them. CDR1 is SGHNT and CDR2 is YYREEE in the germline V gene (reference sequence). The CDR3 covers 16 residues. This CDR3 reads CASSLEQAFDTGELFF. CDR3 sequence (DNA): TGTGCCAGCAGCTTGGAACAGGCGTTTGACACCGGGGAGCTGTTTTTT.

The chain links TRBV7-2 to TRBJ2-3; D unclear. V lost 9 bases, J lost 0 bases, and 4 bases lay in between. The CDR3 loop spans 11 amino acids. Germline loops: CDR1 SGHTA, CDR2 FQGNSA. The CDR3 DNA sequence: TGTGCCAGTTCTAGCACAGATACGCAGTATTTT. Translated: CASSSTDTQYF.

This clone was seen more than once but under ten times. This chain joins TRBV11-2 and TRBJ1-1; TRBD1 is a possible D gene (6 bases). V lost 10 bases and J 4 bases, leaving 19 bases between the germline ends. The CDR3 length is 14 residues. From germline, CDR1 is SGHAT and CDR2 FQNNGV. CDR3 in DNA: TGTGCCATCAACCGCGGGGAGGGGGGCACTGAAGCTTTCTTT. Translated, it gives CAINRGEGGTEAFF.

The chain is built from TRBV6-1 and TRBJ1-2; a possible D gene is TRBD1 (6 bases). Germline V CDR1 and CDR2: MNHNS, SASEGT. Trimming shortened V by 1 base and J by 6 bases, and 15 bases separated the two germline ends. The CDR3 spans 15 residues. The CDR3 sequence is CASSEGGGGGDGYTF. The CDR3 nucleotides are TGTGCCAGCAGTGAAGGAGGGGGGGGCGGCGATGGCTACACCTTC.

This chain connects TRBV2 to TRBJ1-2, with D maybe TRBD1 (5 bases). V was shortened by 7 bases and J by 5 bases, with 11 bases between the two germline ends. This CDR3 spans 12 amino acids. Looked up from germline, CDR1 is SNHLY and CDR2 is FYNNEI. The DNA of the CDR3 is TGTGCCAGCAATAAGGACATTTATGGCTACACCTTC. Translation gives CASNKDIYGYTF.

The chain links TRBV6-1 to TRBJ1-1, with 7 nucleotides matching TRBD1. The ends lost 10 bases at V and 0 bases at J; junction bases unmatched: 5. Germline-derived CDR1 and CDR2 are MNHNS and SASEGT. The CDR3 contains 13 residues. The CDR3 loop reads CATPGQMNTEAFF. The CDR3, as DNA: TGTGCCACCCCGGGACAGATGAACACTGAAGCTTTCTTT.

The chain uses TRBV9 and TRBJ1-2; D unclear. There are 15 residues in the CDR3. Trimming removed 0 bases from V and 2 bases from J, with 11 bases in between. Germline assignment: CDR1 SGDLS and CDR2 YYNGEE. In nucleotides, the CDR3 is TGTGCCAGCAGCGTAGCTTTTTCAGAAAACTATGGCTACACCTTC. It translates to CASSVAFSENYGYTF.

V gene TRBV29-1 combines with J gene TRBJ2-5, with TRBD1 identical over 7 bases. This CDR3 comprises 16 residues. With 0 bases clipped from V and 2 bases from J, the junction kept 9 bases outside the gene matches. Germline V CDR1 and CDR2: SQVTM, ANQGSEA. The CDR3 loop is CSVEDEVGTVQETQYF. The CDR3 coding sequence is TGCAGCGTTGAAGATGAGGTGGGGACAGTTCAAGAGACCCAGTACTTC.

The chain employs TRBV28 and TRBJ1-5; D might be TRBD1 (6 bases). V lost 7 bases to trimming and J lost 0 bases, with 10 bases between them. CDR1 and CDR2 (germline): MDHEN, SYDVKM. The CDR3 is 14 amino acids. CDR3 DNA: TGTGCCAGCAACACAGGGTATAGCAATCAGCCCCAGCATTTT. Its protein product is CASNTGYSNQPQHF.

The gene calls are TRBV7-7 and TRBJ2-1; a weak D match, TRBD2 (6 bases). This CDR3 is built from 13 residues. Germline V CDR1 and CDR2: SSHAT, FNYEAQ (reference sequence). V gave up 1 base and J gave up 9 bases, with 10 bases separating them. CDR3 coding DNA: TGTGCCAGCAGCTTAGGTTGGGGAGGTGAGCAGTTCTTC. As protein: CASSLGWGGEQFF.

The chain has TRBV27 and TRBJ1-2; 9 bases agree with TRBD1. The junction had 6 bases not matched to a gene; V was cut back by 7 bases and J by 6 bases. Germline CDR1 and CDR2: MNHEY and SMNVEV (reference sequence). This CDR3 region has 13 residues. The CDR3 DNA is TGTGCCAGCAAAGAGGGACAGGGTGATGGCTACACCTTC. Translating it yields CASKEGQGDGYTF.

The chain uses TRBV5-1 and TRBJ2-2; unclear D gene. The CDR3 covers 16 residues. Germline CDR1 is SGHRS and CDR2 is YFSETQ. The V end lost 0 bases, the J end lost 0 bases, and 9 bases lay between the germline ends. The chain's CDR3 is CASSLVARSNTGELFF. CDR3 nucleotide sequence: TGCGCCAGCAGCTTGGTGGCACGATCGAACACCGGGGAGCTGTTTTTT.

The chain links TRBV2 to TRBJ2-1, with 12 bases aligning to TRBD2. The CDR3 is made up of 17 amino acids. In germline, CDR1 is SNHLY, CDR2 FYNNEI. Trimming cost V 7 bases and J 12 bases; bases outside gene matches: 19. The CDR3 nucleotides are TGTGCCAGCACAGAGTCCGGGCTAGCGGGGGGGCCATTAAGGCAGTTCTTC. Amino acids: CASTESGLAGGPLRQFF.

This clone showed up just once. V usage is TRBV6-5 and J usage is TRBJ1-1, with 7 nucleotides matching TRBD1. V shed 2 bases and J 13 bases; nucleotides not matched to a gene: 19. Germline V gives CDR1 MNHEY, CDR2 SVGAGI. This CDR3 is built from 16 residues. The CDR3: CASSYPLRTGAPRYFF. Here the CDR3 DNA reads TGTGCCAGCAGTTACCCTCTTCGCACAGGGGCCCCCCGGTATTTCTTT.

This clone has just a few counts. V usage is TRBV25-1 and J usage is TRBJ2-2; D call uncertain. The V gene lost 1 base and the J gene lost 8 bases, with 17 bases spanning the gap. The CDR3 spans 16 residues. Germline values: CDR1 MGHDK, CDR2 SYGVNS. This chain's CDR3 is CASSEFPSRIIGELFF. The CDR3 region has the DNA TGTGCCAGCAGTGAATTTCCGTCTAGGATTATAGGGGAGCTGTTTTTT.

The chain links TRBV9 to TRBJ2-5; the match to TRBD2 covers 10 bases. Germline loops: CDR1 SGDLS, CDR2 YYNGEE. V lost 4 bases, J lost 2 bases, and 8 bases stayed unmatched. The CDR3 extends over 16 amino acids. The CDR3 is CASSPSRAGGQETQYF. In DNA, the CDR3 is TGTGCCAGCAGCCCCTCCAGAGCGGGGGGGCAAGAGACCCAGTACTTC.

This chain uses TRBV28 with TRBJ1-3; no firm D call. CDR1 and CDR2 from the germline V gene are MDHEN and SYDVKM. CDR3 length equals 15 residues. Trimming removed 6 bases at V and 0 bases at J, with 12 bases between. CDR3 in DNA: TGTGCCAGCAGGAGCGCGGGGAGCTCTGGAAACACCATATATTTT. It codes for CASRSAGSSGNTIYF. The entire variable domain, with the rest obtained from reference TRBV28 and TRBJ1-3, is as follows: DVKVTQSSRYLVKRTGEKVFLECVQDMDHENMFWYRQDPGLGLRLIYFSYDVKMKEKGDIPEGYSVSREKKERFSLILESASTNQTSMYLCASRSAGSSGNTIYFGEGSWLTVV.

The rearrangement joins TRBV7-9 to TRBJ1-1, with D perhaps matching TRBD1 (5 bases). Trimming shortened V by 0 bases and J by 7 bases, and 9 bases separated the two germline ends. The length of the CDR3 is 13 residues. Germline values: CDR1 SEHNR, CDR2 FQNEAQ (reference sequence). This CDR3 reads CASSLAEGNEAFF. The CDR3 nucleotides read TGTGCCAGCAGCTTAGCGGAGGGGAATGAAGCTTTCTTT.

The chain couples TRBV6-1 to TRBJ2-1; TRBD1 aligns across 10 bases. Per the germline V gene, CDR1 is MNHNS and CDR2 is SASEGT. Trimming at V came to 4 bases and at J to 3 bases, leaving 6 bases not matched to a gene. The CDR3 covers 16 residues. This CDR3 is CASSASRTGGYNEQFF. DNA for the CDR3: TGTGCCAGCAGTGCTAGTCGGACAGGGGGCTACAATGAGCAGTTCTTC.

The J gene is TRBJ1-1, the V gene TRBV5-1, with 7 positions matching TRBD1. Germline V gene lookup returns CDR1 SGHRS and CDR2 YFSETQ. The J segment lost 2 bases and the V segment lost 4 bases, leaving 8 bases of the junction unmatched. The CDR3 contains 15 residues. The CDR3: CASSLQAGGNTEAFF. The DNA for the CDR3 is TGCGCCAGCAGCCTGCAGGCAGGGGGTAACACTGAAGCTTTCTTT.

The gene calls are TRBV4-2 and TRBJ2-1; 12 bases match TRBD2. V lost 3 bases and J lost 10; bases outside the gene matches: 13. Germline V lookup: CDR1 LGHNA, CDR2 YNFKEQ. The CDR3 has 17 residues. The CDR3 sequence is CASSQALAGGALREQFF. CDR3 nucleotides: TGTGCCAGCAGCCAGGCTCTAGCGGGGGGGGCCCTCAGGGAGCAGTTCTTC.

This clone has a handful of counts. This chain links TRBV5-4 with TRBJ2-2, with 8 bases fitting TRBD1. Trimming at V came to 2 bases and at J to 5 bases, leaving 2 bases not matched to a gene. Germline CDR1 SGHNT, CDR2 YYREEE (reference sequence). The CDR3 runs 14 residues. The DNA for the CDR3 is TGTGCCAGCAGCTTAGACAGGGGAACCGGGGAGCTGTTTTTT. It yields the protein CASSLDRGTGELFF.

The CDR3, as DNA: TGTGCCAGCAGCCCGGGGGTTTTCTACGAGCAGTACTTC. Translating gives CASSPGVFYEQYF. This chain links TRBV7-3 with TRBJ2-7, with D maybe TRBD2 (6 bases). This CDR3 has 13 residues. Trimming pared 5 bases from V and 3 bases from J, leaving 11 bases between. The germline CDR1 and CDR2 sequences are SGHTA and FQGTGA.

The V and J genes are TRBV10-3 and TRBJ2-7; tentatively, D is TRBD1 (5 bases). V lost 6 bases to trimming and J lost 7 bases, with 13 bases between them. The CDR3 sequence is 12 residues long. In germline, CDR1 is ENHRY, CDR2 SYGVKD. DNA of the CDR3: TGTGCCATCAGCCCAACAGGTCGGGAGCAGTACTTC. Protein: CAISPTGREQYF.

The genes are TRBV27 and TRBJ1-5, with D perhaps matching TRBD1 (5 bases). Trimming pared 3 bases from V and 7 bases from J, leaving 13 bases between. This CDR3 region has 14 residues. Germline-derived CDR1 and CDR2 are MNHEY and SMNVEV (reference sequence). This chain's CDR3 is CASSFQGMRQPQHF. CDR3 DNA: TGTGCCAGCAGTTTTCAGGGTATGAGGCAGCCCCAGCATTTT.

The V call is TRBV4-3, the J call TRBJ2-5, with D possibly matching TRBD1 (5 bases). This CDR3 region has 16 residues. Trimming cost V 3 bases and J 3 bases, with 17 bases left between them. Germline V gene sequence: CDR1 LGHNA, CDR2 YSLEER. The CDR3 is CASSHRWGLIEETQYF. DNA for the CDR3: TGCGCCAGCAGCCACCGCTGGGGCCTCATAGAAGAGACCCAGTACTTC.

This clone has a handful of counts. The genes are TRBV15 and TRBJ2-1; 13 nucleotides align to TRBD2. Germline V CDR1 and CDR2: LNHNV, YYDKDF (reference sequence). V shed 4 bases, J shed 8 bases, and the junction held 8 bases outside the gene matches. The CDR3 covers 16 residues. The CDR3 bases are TGTGCCACCAGCACCGTGGGGACTAGCGGGGTATATGAGCAGTTCTTC. It yields the protein CATSTVGTSGVYEQFF.

This clone was detected once. The chain links TRBV18 to TRBJ2-2; 9 bases map to TRBD2. V was pared by 1 base and J by 4 bases, with 1 base of the junction left unmatched. This CDR3 spans 15 amino acids. Germline V gene lookup returns CDR1 KGHSH and CDR2 LQKENI. The CDR3 coding sequence is TGTGCCAGCTCACCACTACTAGCGGGCACCGGGGAGCTGTTTTTT. This encodes CASSPLLAGTGELFF.

The gene calls are TRBV11-2 and TRBJ2-1; 12 bases fit TRBD1. The CDR3 contains 16 residues. V lost 5 bases, J lost 10 bases, and 12 bases stayed unmatched. CDR1 SGHAT and CDR2 FQNNGV come from the germline V gene. This chain's CDR3 is CASSPRAGQGAGEQFF. As DNA, the CDR3 is TGTGCCAGCAGCCCCAGAGCGGGACAGGGGGCAGGGGAGCAGTTCTTC.

The chain combines TRBV18 with TRBJ2-3; tentative D call: TRBD1 (5 bases). V was shortened by 1 base and J by 7 bases, with 9 bases between the two germline ends. Germline CDR1 reads KGHSH; CDR2 reads LQKENI. This CDR3 contains 13 residues. CDR3 residues: CASSPQQGNTQYF. In DNA form, the CDR3 reads TGTGCCAGCTCACCACAGCAGGGAAATACGCAGTATTTT.